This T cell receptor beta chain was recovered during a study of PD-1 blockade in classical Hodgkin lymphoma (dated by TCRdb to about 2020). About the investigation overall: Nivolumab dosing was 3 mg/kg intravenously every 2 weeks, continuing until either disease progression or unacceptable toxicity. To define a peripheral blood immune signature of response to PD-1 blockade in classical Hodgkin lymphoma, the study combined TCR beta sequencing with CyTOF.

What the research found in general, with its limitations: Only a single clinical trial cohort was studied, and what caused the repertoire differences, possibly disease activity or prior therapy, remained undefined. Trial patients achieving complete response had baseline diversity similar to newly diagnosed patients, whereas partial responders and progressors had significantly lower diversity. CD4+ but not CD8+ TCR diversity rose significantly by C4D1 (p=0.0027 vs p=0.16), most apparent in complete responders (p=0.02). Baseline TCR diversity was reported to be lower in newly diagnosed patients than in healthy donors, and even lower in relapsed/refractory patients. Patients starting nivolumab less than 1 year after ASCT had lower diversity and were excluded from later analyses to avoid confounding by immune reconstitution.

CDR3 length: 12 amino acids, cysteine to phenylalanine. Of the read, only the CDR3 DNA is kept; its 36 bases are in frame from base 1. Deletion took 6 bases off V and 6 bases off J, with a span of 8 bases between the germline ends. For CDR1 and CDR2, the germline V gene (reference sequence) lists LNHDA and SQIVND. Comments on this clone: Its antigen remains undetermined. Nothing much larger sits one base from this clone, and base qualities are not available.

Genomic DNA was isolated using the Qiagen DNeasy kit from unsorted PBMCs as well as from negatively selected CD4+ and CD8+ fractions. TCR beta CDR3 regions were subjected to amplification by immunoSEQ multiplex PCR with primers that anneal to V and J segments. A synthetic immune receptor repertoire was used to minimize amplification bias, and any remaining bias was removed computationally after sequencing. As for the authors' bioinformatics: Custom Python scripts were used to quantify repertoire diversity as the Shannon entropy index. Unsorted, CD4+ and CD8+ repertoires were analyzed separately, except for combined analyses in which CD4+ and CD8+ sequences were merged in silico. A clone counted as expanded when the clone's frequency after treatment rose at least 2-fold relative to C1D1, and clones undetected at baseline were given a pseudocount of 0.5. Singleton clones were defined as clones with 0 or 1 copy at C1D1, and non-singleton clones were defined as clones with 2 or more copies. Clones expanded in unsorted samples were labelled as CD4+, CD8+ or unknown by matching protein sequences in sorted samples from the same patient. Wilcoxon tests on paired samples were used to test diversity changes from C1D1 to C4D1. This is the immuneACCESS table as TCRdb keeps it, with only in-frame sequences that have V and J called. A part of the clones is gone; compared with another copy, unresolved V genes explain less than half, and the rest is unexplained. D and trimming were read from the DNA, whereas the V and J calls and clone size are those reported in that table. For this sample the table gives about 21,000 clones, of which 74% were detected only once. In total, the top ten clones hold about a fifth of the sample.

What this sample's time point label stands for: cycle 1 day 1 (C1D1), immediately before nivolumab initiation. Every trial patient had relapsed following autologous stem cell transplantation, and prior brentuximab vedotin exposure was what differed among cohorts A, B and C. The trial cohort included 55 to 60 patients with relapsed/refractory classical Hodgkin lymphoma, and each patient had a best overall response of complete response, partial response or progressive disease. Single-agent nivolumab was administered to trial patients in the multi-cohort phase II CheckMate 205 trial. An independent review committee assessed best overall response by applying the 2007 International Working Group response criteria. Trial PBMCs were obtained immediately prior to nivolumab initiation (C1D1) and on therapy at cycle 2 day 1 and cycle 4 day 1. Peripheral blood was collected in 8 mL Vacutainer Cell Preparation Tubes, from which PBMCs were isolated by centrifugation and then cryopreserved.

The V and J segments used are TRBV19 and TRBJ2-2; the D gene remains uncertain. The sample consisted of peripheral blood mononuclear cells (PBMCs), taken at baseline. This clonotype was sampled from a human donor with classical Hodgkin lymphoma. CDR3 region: CASSREAGELFF. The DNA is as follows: TGTGCCAGTAGCCGAGAGGCCGGGGAGCTGTTTTTT.